A single T cell receptor (beta chain) is shown here with its context. This sample was taken from a study of cytomegalovirus exposure and HLA in healthy donors. Vbeta (60) and Jbeta (13) primers were used in the PCR. Produced via immunoSEQ multiplex PCR; TCRdb's table is partial and in-frame only. The data show approximately 210,000 clones, 70% to 80% seen once. This CDR3 contains 14 residues. The germline gives CDR1 LNHNV, CDR2 YYDKDF (reference sequence). The receptor was isolated from a male donor in good health and CMV-seropositive. The rearrangement joins TRBV15 to TRBJ2-5; TRBD1 matches 7 bases. The J call may be in error: the DNA end matches TRBJ2-7 better. The specimen sequenced was PBMCs. In DNA, the CDR3 is TGTGCCACCAGGAGGACAGGCTCGACCTACGAGCAGTACTTC. Protein: CATRRTGSTYEQYF.